A single T cell receptor beta chain is shown here with its context. Antigen unknown. The CDR3 contains 17 residues. Germline V CDR1 and CDR2: GTSNPN, SVGIG (reference sequence). PCR primers comprised 60 Vbeta and 13 Jbeta primers. As originally analysed: A later analysis tallied some 84 million unique TCR beta chains, approximately 11 million of them shared. The method was immunoSEQ multiplex PCR; TCRdb's version includes in-frame clones alone and lacks a portion of them. D and trimming were read from the DNA, whereas the V and J calls and clone size are those reported in that table. This sample has more than 100,000 clones; around 80% occur once, and the top ten carry roughly 9.2%. These data originate in a study of cytomegalovirus exposure and HLA in healthy donors. Whole-study findings and limits: It was taken for granted in presence/absence analyses that sequencing depth across donors was roughly uniform. A later analysis showed HLA-associated TCR beta chains outstripping equally common others in clonal expansion. TCR beta sequences reportedly predicted most subjects' HLA-A and HLA-B alleles accurately.

What was sequenced was PBMCs. This TCR derives from a female donor in good health and CMV-seropositive. The J gene is TRBJ2-5, the V gene TRBV30; maybe TRBD2 (6 bases). Gene TRBJ2-7 matches the end of the DNA better, so the J call may be wrong. The CDR3 coding sequence is TGTGCCTGGAGTGTATGGGGGAGCGGGCTTCGGTCCTACGAGCAGTACTTC. It translates to CAWSVWGSGLRSYEQYF.